Below, one T cell receptor (beta chain) is given with its context. Its antigen is unidentified. The sample comes from a study of cytotoxic CD8 clonotypes in ibrutinib-treated CLL. Findings of the study overall: Relative to age-matched healthy donors, clonality at baseline was higher, and it tracked circulating CD8+ T-cell counts.

The CDR3 is made up of 17 amino acids. Repertoires were generated with immunoSEQ multiplex PCR, while TCRdb's copy carries only in-frame clones and drops some. The table includes some 29,000 clones, approximately 60% detected once. The sample was PBMCs, taken before ibrutinib treatment. The sequence derives from a human donor with chronic lymphocytic leukemia. The chain joins TRBV21-1 to TRBJ2-6; the table's D call, TRBD2, has no DNA check behind it. TRBV21-1 is marked as a pseudogene. This CDR3 is CASSEVLQQSRANVLTF. The DNA for the CDR3 is TGTGCCAGCAGCGAGGTTTTACAACAAAGTCGGGCCAACGTCCTGACTTTC.